This note documents a single T cell receptor beta chain sequence. This sample was included in a study of T cells in Graves' hyperthyroidism and ophthalmopathy. Across the study: The blood sample was taken at first diagnosis, before treatment began.

Amplification targeted TCR beta CDR3 regions from RNA transcripts. The TCR CDR3 was amplified in a first-round RT-PCR using the HTBI primer set. TCRdb ran MiXCR on the multiplex PCR reads and lists one entry per CDR3 protein. Of under 400,000 distinct CDR3 sequences listed, roughly 18% are singletons. This CDR3 region has 12 residues. V was cut by 3 bases and J by 10 bases, with 10 bases left in between. Germline CDR1 is LNHDA and CDR2 is SQIVND (reference sequence). The sample comprised blood. This receptor was obtained from a woman in her forties or fifties with Graves' hyperthyroidism. The chain joins TRBV19 to TRBJ2-1; D is uncertain. CDR3 sequence reads: CASSMWIGEQFF. In nucleotides, the CDR3 is TGTGCCAGTAGTATGTGGATAGGCGAGCAGTTCTTC. The full variable domain, in which reference TRBV19 and TRBJ2-1 provide the parts outside the CDR3, is DGGITQSPKYLFRKEGQNVTLSCEQNLNHDAMYWYRQDPGQGLRLIYYSQIVNDFQKGDIAEGYSVSREKKESFPLTVTSAQKNPTAFYLCASSMWIGEQFFGPGTRLTVL.